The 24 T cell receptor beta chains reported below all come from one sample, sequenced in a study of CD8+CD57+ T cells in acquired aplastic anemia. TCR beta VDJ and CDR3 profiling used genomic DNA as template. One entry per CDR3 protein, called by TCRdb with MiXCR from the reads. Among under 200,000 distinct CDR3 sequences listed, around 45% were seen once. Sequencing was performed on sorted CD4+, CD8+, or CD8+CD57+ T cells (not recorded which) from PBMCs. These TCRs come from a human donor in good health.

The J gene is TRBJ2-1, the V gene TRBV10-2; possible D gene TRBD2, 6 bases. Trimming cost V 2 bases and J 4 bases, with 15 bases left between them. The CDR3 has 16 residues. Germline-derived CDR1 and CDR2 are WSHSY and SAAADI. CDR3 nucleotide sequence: TGCGCCAGCAGTGAGCCCTTCCGGGAGACATACAATGAGCAGTTCTTC. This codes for CASSEPFRETYNEQFF.

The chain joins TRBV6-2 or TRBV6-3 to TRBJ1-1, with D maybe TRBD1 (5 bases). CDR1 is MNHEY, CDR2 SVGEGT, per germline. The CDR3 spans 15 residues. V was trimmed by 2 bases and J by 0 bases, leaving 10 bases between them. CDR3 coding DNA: TGTGCCAGCAGTTACCCCGGGACCATGAACACTGAAGCTTTCTTT. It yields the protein CASSYPGTMNTEAFF.

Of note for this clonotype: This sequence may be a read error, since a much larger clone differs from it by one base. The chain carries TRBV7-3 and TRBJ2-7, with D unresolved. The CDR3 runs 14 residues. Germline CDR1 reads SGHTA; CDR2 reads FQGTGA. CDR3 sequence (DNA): TGTACCAGCAGCCCCACAATTGGCTCCTACGAGCAGTACTTC. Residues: CTSSPTIGSYEQYF.

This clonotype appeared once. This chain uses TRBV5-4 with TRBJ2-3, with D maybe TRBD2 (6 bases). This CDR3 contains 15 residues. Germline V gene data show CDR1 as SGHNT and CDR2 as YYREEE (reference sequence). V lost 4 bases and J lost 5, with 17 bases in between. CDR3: CASSVSGYGIDTQYF. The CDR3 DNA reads TGTGCCAGCAGCGTCAGCGGGTACGGTATAGATACGCAGTATTTT.

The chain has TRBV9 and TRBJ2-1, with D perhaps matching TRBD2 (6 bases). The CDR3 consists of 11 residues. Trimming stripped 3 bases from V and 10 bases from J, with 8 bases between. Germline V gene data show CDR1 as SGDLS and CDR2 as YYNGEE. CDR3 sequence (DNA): TGTGCCAGCAGCGGGGGGGAGGAGCAGTTCTTC. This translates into CASSGGEEQFF.

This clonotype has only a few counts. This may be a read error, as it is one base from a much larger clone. The CDR3 protein is CASSLDQGRNTEAFF. The CDR3, as DNA: TGTGCCAGCAGCTTAGACCAGGGGAGGAACACTGAAGCTTTCTTT. This chain joins TRBV2 and TRBJ1-1, with D perhaps matching TRBD1 (6 bases). CDR1 SNHLY and CDR2 FYNNEI come from the germline V gene. The CDR3 consists of 15 residues. V lost 6 bases to trimming and J lost 1 base, with 15 bases between them.

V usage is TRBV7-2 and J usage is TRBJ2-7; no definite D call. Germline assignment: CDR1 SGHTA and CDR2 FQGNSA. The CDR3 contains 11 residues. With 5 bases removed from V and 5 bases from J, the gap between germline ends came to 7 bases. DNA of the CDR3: TGTGCCAGCAGCCATCGGGACGAGCAGTACTTC. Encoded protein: CASSHRDEQYF. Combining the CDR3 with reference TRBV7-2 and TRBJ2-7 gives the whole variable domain GAGVSQSPSNKVTEKGKDVELRCDPISGHTALYWYRQSLGQGLEFLIYFQGNSAPDKSGLPSDRFSAERTGGSVSTLTIQRTQQEDSAVYLCASSHRDEQYFGPGTRLTVT.

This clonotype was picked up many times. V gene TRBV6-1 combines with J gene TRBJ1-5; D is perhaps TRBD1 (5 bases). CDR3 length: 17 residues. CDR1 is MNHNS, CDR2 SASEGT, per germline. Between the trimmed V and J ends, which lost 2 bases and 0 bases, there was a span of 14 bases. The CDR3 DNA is TGTGCCAGCAGTGAAACAGGAGAATGGTATAGCAATCAGCCCCAGCATTTT. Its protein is CASSETGEWYSNQPQHF.

CDR3: CASSYKGRDRRKMATNEKLFF. CDR3 DNA: TGTGCCAGCAGTTATAAAGGCCGGGACAGAAGAAAGATGGCAACTAATGAAAAACTGTTTTTT. The chain joins TRBV6-9 to TRBJ1-4, with 7 positions matching TRBD1. Germline CDR1 MNHGY, CDR2 SVAAGI. The CDR3 is 21 amino acids. V trimming: 2 bases; J trimming: 0 bases; junction bases outside the gene matches: 18.

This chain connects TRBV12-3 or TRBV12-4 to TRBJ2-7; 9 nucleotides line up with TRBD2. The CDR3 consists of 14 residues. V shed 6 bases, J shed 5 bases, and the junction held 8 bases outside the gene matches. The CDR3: CASSRSGSTNEQYF. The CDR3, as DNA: TGTGCCAGCAGCCGTAGCGGGAGTACCAACGAGCAGTACTTC.

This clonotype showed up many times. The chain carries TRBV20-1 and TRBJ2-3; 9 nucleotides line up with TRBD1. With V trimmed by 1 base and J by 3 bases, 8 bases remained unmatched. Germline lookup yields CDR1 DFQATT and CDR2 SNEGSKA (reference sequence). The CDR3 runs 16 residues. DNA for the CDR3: TGCAGTGCTAGAGCCCCAGACAGGGGGAGAACAGATACGCAGTATTTT. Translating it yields CSARAPDRGRTDTQYF.

As DNA, the CDR3 is TGTGCCACCAGCGCCGGAACAGGTAGAAACACTGAAGCTTTCTTT. Translating gives CATSAGTGRNTEAFF. The chain couples TRBV15 to TRBJ1-1; the D gene is possibly TRBD1 (5 bases). The CDR3 consists of 15 residues. Germline values: CDR1 LNHNV, CDR2 YYDKDF (reference sequence). Trimming shortened V by 5 bases and J by 2 bases, and 15 bases separated the two germline ends.

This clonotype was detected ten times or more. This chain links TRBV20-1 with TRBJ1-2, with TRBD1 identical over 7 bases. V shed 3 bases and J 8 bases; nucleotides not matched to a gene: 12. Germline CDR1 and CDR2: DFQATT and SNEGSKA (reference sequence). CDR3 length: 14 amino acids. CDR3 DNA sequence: TGCAGTGCTAGCCCTAGGACAGGACGTAGGGGCTACACCTTC. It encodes CSASPRTGRRGYTF.

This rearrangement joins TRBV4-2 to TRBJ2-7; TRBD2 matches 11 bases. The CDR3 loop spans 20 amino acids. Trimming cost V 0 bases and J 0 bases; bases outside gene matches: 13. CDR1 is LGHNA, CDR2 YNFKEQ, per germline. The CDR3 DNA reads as TGTGCCAGCAGCCAAGAGGCCTCCGGGACTAGCGGCCACAGCTCCTACGAGCAGTACTTC. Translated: CASSQEASGTSGHSSYEQYF.

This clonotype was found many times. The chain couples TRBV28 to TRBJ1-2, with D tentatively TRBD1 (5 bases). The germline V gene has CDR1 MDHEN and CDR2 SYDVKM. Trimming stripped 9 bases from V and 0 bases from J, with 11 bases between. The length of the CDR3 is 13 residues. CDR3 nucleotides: TGTGCCAGTCGGGGGGTAGCTAACTATGGCTACACCTTC. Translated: CASRGVANYGYTF.

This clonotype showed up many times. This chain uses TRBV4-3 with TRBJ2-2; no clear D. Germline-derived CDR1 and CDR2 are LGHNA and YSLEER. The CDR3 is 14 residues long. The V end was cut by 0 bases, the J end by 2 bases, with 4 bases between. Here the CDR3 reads CASSQDRNTGELFF. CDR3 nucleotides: TGCGCCAGCAGCCAAGATCGAAACACCGGGGAGCTGTTTTTT.

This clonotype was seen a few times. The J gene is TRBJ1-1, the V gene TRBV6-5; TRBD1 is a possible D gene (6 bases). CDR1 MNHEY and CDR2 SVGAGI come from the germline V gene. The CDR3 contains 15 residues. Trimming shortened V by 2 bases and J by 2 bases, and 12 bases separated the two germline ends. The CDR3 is CASSYDRSPNTEAFF. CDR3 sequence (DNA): TGTGCCAGCAGTTACGACAGGTCACCCAACACTGAAGCTTTCTTT.

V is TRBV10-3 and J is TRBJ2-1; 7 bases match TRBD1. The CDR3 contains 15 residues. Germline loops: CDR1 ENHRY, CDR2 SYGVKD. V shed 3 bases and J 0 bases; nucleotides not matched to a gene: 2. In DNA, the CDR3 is TGTGCCATCAGTGACCGGGACAGCTCCTACAATGAGCAGTTCTTC. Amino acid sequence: CAISDRDSSYNEQFF.

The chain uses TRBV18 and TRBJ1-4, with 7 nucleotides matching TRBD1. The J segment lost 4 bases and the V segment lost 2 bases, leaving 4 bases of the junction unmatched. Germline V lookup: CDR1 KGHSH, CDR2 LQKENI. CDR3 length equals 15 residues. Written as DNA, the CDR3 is TGTGCCAGCTCACCAAGGGACAGAGATAATGAAAAACTGTTTTTT. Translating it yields CASSPRDRDNEKLFF.

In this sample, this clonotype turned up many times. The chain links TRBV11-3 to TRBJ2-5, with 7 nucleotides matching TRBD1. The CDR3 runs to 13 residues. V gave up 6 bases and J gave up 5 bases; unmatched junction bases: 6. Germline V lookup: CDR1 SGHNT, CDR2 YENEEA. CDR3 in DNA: TGTGCCAGCAGTTCGACAGGGATTGAGACCCAGTACTTC. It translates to CASSSTGIETQYF.

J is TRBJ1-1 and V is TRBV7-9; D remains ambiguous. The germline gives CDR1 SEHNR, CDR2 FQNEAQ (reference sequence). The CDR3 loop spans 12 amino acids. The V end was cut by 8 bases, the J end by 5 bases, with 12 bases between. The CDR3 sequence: CASSSPGTEAFF. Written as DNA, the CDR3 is TGTGCCAGCTCAAGTCCAGGAACTGAAGCTTTCTTT.

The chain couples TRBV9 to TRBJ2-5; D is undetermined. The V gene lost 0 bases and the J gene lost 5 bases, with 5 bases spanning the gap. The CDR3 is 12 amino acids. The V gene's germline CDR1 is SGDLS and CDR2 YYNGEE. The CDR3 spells CASSVGAETQYF. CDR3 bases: TGTGCCAGCAGCGTAGGTGCTGAGACCCAGTACTTC.

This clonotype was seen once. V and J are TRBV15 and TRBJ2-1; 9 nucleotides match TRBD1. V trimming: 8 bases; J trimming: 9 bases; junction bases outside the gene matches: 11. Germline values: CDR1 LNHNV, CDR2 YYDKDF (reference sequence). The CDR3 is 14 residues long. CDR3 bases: TGTGCCACCCGACCCCGGACAGGGGATCGTGAGCAGTTCTTC. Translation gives CATRPRTGDREQFF.

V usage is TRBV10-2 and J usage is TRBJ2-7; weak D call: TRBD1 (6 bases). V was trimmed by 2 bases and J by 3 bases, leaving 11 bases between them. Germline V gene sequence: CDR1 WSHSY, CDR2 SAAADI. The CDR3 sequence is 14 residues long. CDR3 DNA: TGCGCCAGCAGTGAGGTACTAGGGGGCTACGAGCAGTACTTC. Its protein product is CASSEVLGGYEQYF.